The 27 T cell receptor beta chains below all came from one sample that was sequenced in a study of T-cell memory formation after mild COVID-19. TCRdb ran MiXCR on the 5' RACE reads and lists one entry per CDR3 protein. Seen here are around 210,000 distinct CDR3 sequences, 7.5% to 10% observed once, and the top ten hold 3% to 4.5%. The specimen sequenced was PBMCs or a T cell subset sorted from them (not recorded which). These receptor sequences come from a man younger than 35 who had mild COVID-19 (a few samples of this study predate the infection). Cell type and time point are not known.

This clonotype was found a few times. As DNA, the CDR3 is TGTGCCAGCAGCGTAGCTCCTGCGGGGGGCCGAGATACGCAGTATTTT. It codes for CASSVAPAGGRDTQYF. The J gene is TRBJ2-3, the V gene TRBV9, with 8 bases identical to TRBD2. CDR3 length: 16 residues. From germline, CDR1 is SGDLS and CDR2 YYNGEE. V lost 0 bases and J lost 5; bases outside the gene matches: 8.

This clonotype was counted many times. The chain links TRBV4-1 to TRBJ2-7; a possible D gene is TRBD1 (6 bases). Germline V CDR1 and CDR2: MGHRA, YSYEKL. Trimming removed 2 bases from V and 4 bases from J, with 12 bases in between. The CDR3 has 14 amino acids. CDR3 loop: CASSQPGQAYEQYV. In nucleotides, the CDR3 is TGCGCCAGCAGCCAACCGGGACAAGCGTACGAGCAGTACGTC.

This clonotype has just a few counts. The rearrangement joins TRBV4-2 to TRBJ2-5; D might be TRBD1 (6 bases). CDR1 and CDR2 (germline): LGHNA, YNFKEQ. The V and J ends lost 1 base and 5 bases respectively, with 14 bases between them. The CDR3 spans 15 residues. This CDR3 is CASSQAAPTGETQYF. DNA of the CDR3: TGTGCCAGCAGCCAAGCGGCGCCCACAGGGGAGACCCAGTACTTC.

This clonotype showed up just a few times. J is TRBJ1-5 and V is TRBV5-6, with D perhaps matching TRBD1 (6 bases). This CDR3 is 16 amino acids long. Germline lookup yields CDR1 SGHDT and CDR2 YYEEEE. Trimming removed 0 bases from V and 2 bases from J, with 12 bases in between. The CDR3 region is CASSLGAGARNQPQHF. Here the CDR3 DNA reads TGTGCCAGCAGCTTGGGTGCGGGGGCTCGCAATCAGCCCCAGCATTTT.

In its sample, this clonotype was seen a few times. The gene calls are TRBV7-9 and TRBJ1-2; 11 nucleotides match TRBD1. This CDR3 region has 15 residues. V was pared by 5 bases and J by 3 bases, with 5 bases of the junction left unmatched. The germline V gene has CDR1 SEHNR and CDR2 FQNEAQ (reference sequence). This CDR3 reads CASSPGQGADYGYTF. The CDR3 nucleotides are TGTGCCAGCAGCCCCGGACAGGGGGCAGACTATGGCTACACCTTC.

This clonotype was detected ten times or more. The chain links TRBV18 to TRBJ1-1, with D uncertain. The CDR3 consists of 15 residues. Trimming took 2 bases from V and 1 from J, leaving 11 bases between them. The V gene's germline CDR1 is KGHSH and CDR2 LQKENI. Here the CDR3 reads CASSPRSQRNTEAFF. CDR3 DNA sequence: TGTGCCAGCTCACCAAGGTCACAGCGGAACACTGAAGCTTTCTTT. Full variable domain (outside the CDR3, taken from reference TRBV18 and TRBJ1-1): NAGVMQNPRHLVRRRGQEARLRCSPMKGHSHVYWYRQLPEEGLKFMVYLQKENIIDESGMPKERFSAEFPKEGPSILRIQQVVRGDSAAYFCASSPRSQRNTEAFFGQGTRLTVV.

This clonotype was seen only a few times. The chain uses TRBV7-2 and TRBJ1-1; possible D gene TRBD1, 5 bases. The CDR3 totals 15 residues. Trimming shortened V by 1 base and J by 1 base, and 10 bases separated the two germline ends. CDR1 SGHTA and CDR2 FQGNSA come from the germline V gene. CDR3 DNA: TGTGCCAGCAGCTTAGGTCAGGGATGGAACACTGAAGCTTTCTTT. It yields the protein CASSLGQGWNTEAFF.

The gene calls are TRBV18 and TRBJ2-7; 10 nucleotides align to TRBD1. The CDR3 spans 15 residues. Germline V gene data show CDR1 as KGHSH and CDR2 as LQKENI. V trimming: 3 bases; J trimming: 0 bases; junction bases outside the gene matches: 2. In nucleotides, the CDR3 is TGTGCCAGCTCACCGACAGGGGGCTCCTCCTACGAGCAGTACTTC. Protein sequence: CASSPTGGSSYEQYF.

There are many counts of this clonotype. V usage is TRBV12-3 or TRBV12-4 and J usage is TRBJ1-2; D not resolved. The CDR3 has 13 residues. Trimming pared 5 bases from V and 8 bases from J, leaving 15 bases between. The CDR3 loop reads CASSTDGAGGYTF. CDR3 in DNA: TGTGCCAGCAGTACGGACGGTGCGGGAGGCTACACCTTC.

V usage is TRBV18 and J usage is TRBJ2-1; 8 nucleotides line up with TRBD1. CDR1 and CDR2 from the germline V gene are KGHSH and LQKENI. The CDR3 runs to 14 residues. Trimming at V came to 3 bases and at J to 16 bases, leaving 14 bases not matched to a gene. Written as DNA, the CDR3 is TGTGCCAGCTCACCTGTGGCCGGGACAGGCACACTATTCTTC. Its translation is CASSPVAGTGTLFF.

This sequence joins TRBV5-1 and TRBJ1-1, with 8 bases matching TRBD1. J was trimmed by 8 bases and V by 7 bases; bases with no gene match: 10. Germline loops: CDR1 SGHRS, CDR2 YFSETQ. The CDR3 consists of 13 residues. CDR3 DNA: TGCGCCAGCGTATACGACCAGGGGGCGGAAGCTTTCTTT. This codes for CASVYDQGAEAFF.

This clonotype was counted ten times or more. V gene TRBV10-3 combines with J gene TRBJ2-1; D remains ambiguous. V lost 0 bases to trimming and J lost 0 bases, with 3 bases between them. Germline lookup yields CDR1 ENHRY and CDR2 SYGVKD. The CDR3 length is 14 residues. Here the CDR3 reads CAISESTSYNEQFF. The CDR3 bases are TGTGCCATCAGTGAGTCAACCTCCTACAATGAGCAGTTCTTC.

The chain employs TRBV5-6 and TRBJ1-5; D remains unclear. The germline V and J ends were trimmed by 1 base and 4 bases, with 9 bases remaining between them. The CDR3 has 14 amino acids. Germline CDR1 reads SGHDT; CDR2 reads YYEEEE. The CDR3 DNA reads as TGTGCCAGCAGCTTGTTTCGGGGAAATCAGCCCCAGCATTTT. Translation gives CASSLFRGNQPQHF.

The sample holds a few counts of this clonotype. This sequence joins TRBV4-3 and TRBJ2-5, with TRBD2 as a possible D gene (5 bases). CDR1 is LGHNA, CDR2 YSLEER, per germline. Trimming pared 1 base from V and 5 bases from J, leaving 17 bases between. This CDR3 is 16 amino acids long. This chain's CDR3 is CASSQGNRAWEETQYF. DNA for the CDR3: TGCGCCAGCAGCCAAGGGAATCGGGCCTGGGAGGAGACCCAGTACTTC.

This clonotype was seen only a few times. CDR3 amino acids: CASSPEARKYNEQFF. DNA for the CDR3: TGTGCCAGCAGCCCAGAGGCTAGAAAATACAATGAGCAGTTCTTC. The chain has TRBV7-2 and TRBJ2-1; D unresolved. From germline, CDR1 is SGHTA and CDR2 FQGNSA. The CDR3 covers 15 residues. V lost 5 bases, J lost 4 bases, and 15 bases lay in between.

This clonotype occurred many times. V usage is TRBV10-3 and J usage is TRBJ2-3; D tentatively reads TRBD1 or TRBD2 (6 bases each). This CDR3 is built from 17 residues. Trimming took off 0 bases at V and 1 base at J, with 14 bases between the two ends. Germline V gene sequence: CDR1 ENHRY, CDR2 SYGVKD. The CDR3 DNA follows: TGTGCCATCAGTGAGTCTTGGGGGGCGCTCGGCACAGATACGCAGTATTTT. Encoded protein: CAISESWGALGTDTQYF.

This clonotype was observed many times. The junction shows a germline mismatch at one end, possibly a read error. The chain employs TRBV12-3 or TRBV12-4 and TRBJ1-1; perhaps TRBD1 as D (6 bases). The CDR3 loop spans 13 amino acids. The CDR3 is CASRKQGPTEAFF. The CDR3 DNA follows: TGTGCCAGCAGAAAACAGGGCCCGACTGAGGCTTTCTTT.

This clonotype was counted at least ten times. The chain links TRBV10-3 to TRBJ2-5, with 8 positions matching TRBD1. There are 14 residues in the CDR3. J lost 4 bases, V lost 10 bases, and 11 bases had no gene match. CDR1 ENHRY and CDR2 SYGVKD come from the germline V gene. CDR3 protein: CATMDRVGRETQYF. DNA of the CDR3: TGTGCCACCATGGACAGGGTGGGGCGAGAGACCCAGTACTTC.

The chain recombines TRBV18 with TRBJ2-3; no definite D call. Germline CDR1 is KGHSH and CDR2 is LQKENI. V lost 1 base to trimming and J lost 4 bases, with 9 bases between them. The CDR3 runs to 14 residues. CDR3 coding DNA: TGTGCCAGCTCACCACGCCCCTTACCAGATACGCAGTATTTT. This gives the protein CASSPRPLPDTQYF.

The table lists this clonotype with many counts. The V call is TRBV7-2, the J call TRBJ2-7; TRBD2 might be the D (6 bases). V was shortened by 4 bases and J by 0 bases, with 7 bases between the two germline ends. Germline V gene lookup returns CDR1 SGHTA and CDR2 FQGNSA. The CDR3 length is 13 residues. CDR3 sequence (DNA): TGTGCCAGCAGCTCGGACTACTCCTACGAGCAGTACGTC. Amino acid sequence: CASSSDYSYEQYV.

This clonotype was found a few times. The rearrangement uses TRBV5-6 and TRBJ1-3; D gene unclear. This CDR3 spans 15 amino acids. V was cut by 0 bases and J by 3 bases, with 10 bases left in between. Germline assignment: CDR1 SGHDT and CDR2 YYEEEE. The CDR3 DNA reads as TGTGCCAGCAGCTTGGGGACCTTGTTTGGAAACACCATATATTTT. As protein: CASSLGTLFGNTIYF.

In nucleotides, the CDR3 is TGCGCCAGCAGCCAGCAACATTCCGGACACTACACAGATACGCAGTATTTT. Encoded protein: CASSQQHSGHYTDTQYF. This chain connects TRBV4-1 to TRBJ2-3, with D possibly TRBD1 on 5 matching bases. Germline lookup yields CDR1 MGHRA and CDR2 YSYEKL. The CDR3 has 17 amino acids. V was cut by 3 bases and J by 2 bases, with 18 bases left in between.

V usage is TRBV6-5 and J usage is TRBJ2-1; 7 bases align to TRBD1. J was trimmed by 0 bases and V by 6 bases; bases with no gene match: 8. From germline, CDR1 is MNHEY and CDR2 SVGAGI. CDR3 size: 16 residues. Here the CDR3 reads CASRVTGVSSYNEQFF. In nucleotides, the CDR3 is TGTGCCAGCAGGGTCACAGGGGTTAGCTCCTACAATGAGCAGTTCTTC.

This rearrangement joins TRBV15 to TRBJ2-1; TRBD1 agrees at 7 bases. Germline V gives CDR1 LNHNV, CDR2 YYDKDF (reference sequence). The CDR3 is made up of 15 amino acids. The J segment lost 5 bases and the V segment lost 3 bases, leaving 7 bases of the junction unmatched. The CDR3 spells CATSRAGTANNEQFF. The CDR3 DNA reads as TGTGCCACCAGCAGGGCCGGGACAGCTAACAATGAGCAGTTCTTC.

There are a few counts of this clonotype. The chain recombines TRBV6-2 or TRBV6-3 with TRBJ2-3; D is ambiguous. Looked up from germline, CDR1 is MNHEY and CDR2 is SVGEGT. Trimming left V 7 bases short and J 5 bases short, with 10 bases between. This CDR3 is built from 12 residues. CDR3 nucleotides: TGTGCCAGCAAGGATTGGGAAGATACGCAGTATTTT. Its protein product is CASKDWEDTQYF.

Only a few counts were recorded for this clonotype. The J gene is TRBJ1-2, the V gene TRBV5-1; TRBD1 is a possible D gene (6 bases). CDR1 is SGHRS, CDR2 YFSETQ, per germline. The CDR3 covers 14 residues. Trimming took 4 bases from V and 7 from J, leaving 17 bases between them. The DNA for the CDR3 is TGCGCCAGCAGCGGACAGTCGAGGATGGGTGGCTACACCTTC. It is translated as CASSGQSRMGGYTF.

This clonotype was observed at least ten times. J is TRBJ1-1 and V is TRBV6-5, with D maybe TRBD1 (6 bases). V dropped 2 bases and J dropped 10 bases, with 8 bases sitting between them. The CDR3 sequence is 11 residues long. CDR1 MNHEY and CDR2 SVGAGI come from the germline V gene. CDR3 amino acids: CASSYQGLAFF. CDR3 in DNA: TGTGCCAGCAGTTACCAGGGGTTAGCTTTCTTT.